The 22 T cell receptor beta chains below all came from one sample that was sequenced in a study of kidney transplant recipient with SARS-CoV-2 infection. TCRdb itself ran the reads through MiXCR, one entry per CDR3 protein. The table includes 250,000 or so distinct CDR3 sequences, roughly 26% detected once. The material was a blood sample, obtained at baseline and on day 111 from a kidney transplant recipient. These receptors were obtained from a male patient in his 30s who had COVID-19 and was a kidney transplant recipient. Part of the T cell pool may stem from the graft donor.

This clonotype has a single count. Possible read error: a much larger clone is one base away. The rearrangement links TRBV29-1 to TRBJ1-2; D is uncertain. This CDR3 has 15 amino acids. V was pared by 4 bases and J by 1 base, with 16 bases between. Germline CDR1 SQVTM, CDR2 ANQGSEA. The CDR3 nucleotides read TGCAGCGTTGCGGGCTACAGTGGGGATAACTATGGCTACACCTTC. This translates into CSVAGYSGDNYGYTF.

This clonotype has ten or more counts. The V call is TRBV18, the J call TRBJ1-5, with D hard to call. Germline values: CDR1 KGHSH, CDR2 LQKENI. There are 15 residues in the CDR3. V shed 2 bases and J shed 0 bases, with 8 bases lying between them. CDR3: CASSPRRDSNQPQHF. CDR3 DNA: TGTGCCAGCTCACCAAGGAGAGATAGCAATCAGCCCCAGCATTTT.

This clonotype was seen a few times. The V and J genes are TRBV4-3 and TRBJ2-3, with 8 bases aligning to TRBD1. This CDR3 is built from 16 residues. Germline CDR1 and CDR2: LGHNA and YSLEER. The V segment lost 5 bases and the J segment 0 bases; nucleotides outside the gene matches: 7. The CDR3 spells CASSARTGTSTDTQYF. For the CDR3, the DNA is TGCGCCAGCAGCGCCCGGACAGGGACGAGCACAGATACGCAGTATTTT.

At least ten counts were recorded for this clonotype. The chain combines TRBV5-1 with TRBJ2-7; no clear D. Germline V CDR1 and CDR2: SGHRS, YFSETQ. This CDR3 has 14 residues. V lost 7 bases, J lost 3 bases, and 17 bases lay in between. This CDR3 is CASAKQQRLYEQYF. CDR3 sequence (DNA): TGCGCCAGCGCCAAACAGCAACGCCTCTACGAGCAGTACTTC.

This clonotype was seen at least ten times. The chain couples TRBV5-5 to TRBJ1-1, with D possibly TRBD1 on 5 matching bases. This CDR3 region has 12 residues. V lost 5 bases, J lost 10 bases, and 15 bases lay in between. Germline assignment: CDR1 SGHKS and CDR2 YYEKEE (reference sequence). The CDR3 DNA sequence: TGTGCCAGCAGTGGGGGGACGCCGGGAGCTTTCTTT. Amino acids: CASSGGTPGAFF.

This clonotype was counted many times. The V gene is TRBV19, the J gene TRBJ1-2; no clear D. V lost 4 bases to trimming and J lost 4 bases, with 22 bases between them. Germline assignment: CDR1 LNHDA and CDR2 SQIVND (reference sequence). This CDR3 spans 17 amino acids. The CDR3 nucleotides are TGTGCCAGTAGTACGGTTAAGACAAATCGAAAGACCTATGGCTACACCTTC. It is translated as CASSTVKTNRKTYGYTF. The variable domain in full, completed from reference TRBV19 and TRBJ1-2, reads DGGITQSPKYLFRKEGQNVTLSCEQNLNHDAMYWYRQDPGQGLRLIYYSQIVNDFQKGDIAEGYSVSREKKESFPLTVTSAQKNPTAFYLCASSTVKTNRKTYGYTFGSGTRLTVV.

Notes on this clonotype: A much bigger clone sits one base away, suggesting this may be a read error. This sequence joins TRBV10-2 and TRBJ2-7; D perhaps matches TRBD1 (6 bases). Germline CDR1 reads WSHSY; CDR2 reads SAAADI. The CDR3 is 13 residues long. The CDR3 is CASTADSSYKQYF. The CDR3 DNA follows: TGCGCCAGCACTGCGGACAGCTCCTACAAGCAGTACTTC.

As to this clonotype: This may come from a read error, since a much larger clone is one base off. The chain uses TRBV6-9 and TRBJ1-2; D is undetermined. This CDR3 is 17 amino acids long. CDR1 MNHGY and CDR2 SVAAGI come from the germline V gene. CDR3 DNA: TGTGCCAGCAGTGGAGGCAAGCCTTACGGAAAGACCTATGGCGACACCTTC. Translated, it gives CASSGGKPYGKTYGDTF.

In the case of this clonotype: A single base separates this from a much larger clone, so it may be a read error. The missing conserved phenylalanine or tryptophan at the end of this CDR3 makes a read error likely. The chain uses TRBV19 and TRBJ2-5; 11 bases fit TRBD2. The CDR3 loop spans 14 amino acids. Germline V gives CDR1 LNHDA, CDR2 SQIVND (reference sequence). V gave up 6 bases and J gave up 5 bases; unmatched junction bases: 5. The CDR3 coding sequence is TGTGCCAGTAGCCCGGGACTAGCGGCGGAGACCCAGTACCTC. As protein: CASSPGLAAETQYL.

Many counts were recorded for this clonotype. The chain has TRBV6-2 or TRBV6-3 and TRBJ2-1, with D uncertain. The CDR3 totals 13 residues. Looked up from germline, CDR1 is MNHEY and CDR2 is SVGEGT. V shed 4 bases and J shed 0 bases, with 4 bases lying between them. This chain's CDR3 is CASSWDSYNEQFF. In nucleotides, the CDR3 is TGTGCCAGCAGTTGGGACTCCTACAATGAGCAGTTCTTC.

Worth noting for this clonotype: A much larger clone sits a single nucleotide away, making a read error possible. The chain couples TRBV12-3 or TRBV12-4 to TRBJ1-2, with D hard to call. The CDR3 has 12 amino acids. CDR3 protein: CTSSPNRDGYTF. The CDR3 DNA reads TGTACCAGCAGTCCCAATCGCGACGGCTACACCTTC.

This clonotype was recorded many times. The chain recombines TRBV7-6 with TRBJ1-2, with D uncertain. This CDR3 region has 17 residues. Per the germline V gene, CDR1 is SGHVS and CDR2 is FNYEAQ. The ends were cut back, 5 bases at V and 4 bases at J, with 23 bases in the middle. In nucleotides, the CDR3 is TGTGCCAGCAGCATGCTGATTGAATCTCGAAAGACCTATGGCTACACCTTC. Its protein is CASSMLIESRKTYGYTF. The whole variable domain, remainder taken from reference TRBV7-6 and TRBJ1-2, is GAGVSQSPRYKVTKRGQDVALRCDPISGHVSLYWYRQALGQGPEFLTYFNYEAQQDKSGLPNDRFSAERPEGSISTLTIQRTEQRDSAMYRCASSMLIESRKTYGYTFGSGTRLTVV.

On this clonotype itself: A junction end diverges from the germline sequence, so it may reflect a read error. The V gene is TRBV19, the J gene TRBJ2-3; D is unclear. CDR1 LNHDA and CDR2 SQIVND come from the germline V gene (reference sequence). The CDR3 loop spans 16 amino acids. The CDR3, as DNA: TGTGCCTGTAGTGTCCAACTCACCGGGAGCACAGATACGCAGTATTTT. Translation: CACSVQLTGSTDTQYF.

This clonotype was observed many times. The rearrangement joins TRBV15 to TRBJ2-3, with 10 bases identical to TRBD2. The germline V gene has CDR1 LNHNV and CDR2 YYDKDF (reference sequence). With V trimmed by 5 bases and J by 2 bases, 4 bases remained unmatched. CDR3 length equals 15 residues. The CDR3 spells CATSGSGGFTDTQYF. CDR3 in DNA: TGTGCCACCAGCGGTAGCGGGGGGTTCACAGATACGCAGTATTTT.

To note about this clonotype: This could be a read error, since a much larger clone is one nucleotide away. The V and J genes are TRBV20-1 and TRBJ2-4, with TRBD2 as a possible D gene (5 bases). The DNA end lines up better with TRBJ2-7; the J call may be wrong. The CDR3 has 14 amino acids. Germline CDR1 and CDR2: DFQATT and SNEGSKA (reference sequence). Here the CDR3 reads CSARFREGLHEQYF. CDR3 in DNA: TGCAGTGCTAGGTTCCGGGAAGGGCTTCACGAGCAGTACTTC.

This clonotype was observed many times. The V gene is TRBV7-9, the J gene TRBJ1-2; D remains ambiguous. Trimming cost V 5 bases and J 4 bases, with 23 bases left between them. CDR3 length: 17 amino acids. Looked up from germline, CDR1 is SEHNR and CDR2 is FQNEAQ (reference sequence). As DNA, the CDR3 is TGTGCCAGCAGCAGTGCGGGATACCATGGAAAGACCTATGGCTACACCTTC. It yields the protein CASSSAGYHGKTYGYTF. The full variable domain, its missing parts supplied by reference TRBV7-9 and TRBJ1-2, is DTGVSQNPRHKITKRGQNVTFRCDPISEHNRLYWYRQTLGQGPEFLTYFQNEAQLEKSRLLSDRFSAERPKGSFSTLEIQRTEQGDSAMYLCASSSAGYHGKTYGYTFGSGTRLTVV.

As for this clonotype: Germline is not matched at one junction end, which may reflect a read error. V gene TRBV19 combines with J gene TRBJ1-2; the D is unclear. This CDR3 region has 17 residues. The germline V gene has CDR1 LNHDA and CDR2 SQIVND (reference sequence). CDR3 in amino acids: CAGSCSKTNRKTYGYTF. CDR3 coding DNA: TGTGCCGGTAGTTGTTCCAAGACAAATCGAAAGACCTATGGCTACACCTTC.

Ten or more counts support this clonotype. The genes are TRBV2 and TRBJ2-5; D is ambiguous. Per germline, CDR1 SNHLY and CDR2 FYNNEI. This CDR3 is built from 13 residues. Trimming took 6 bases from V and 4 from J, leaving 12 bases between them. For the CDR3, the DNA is TGTGCCAGCAGGGTTGTCACTCCAGAGACCCAGTACTTC. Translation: CASRVVTPETQYF.

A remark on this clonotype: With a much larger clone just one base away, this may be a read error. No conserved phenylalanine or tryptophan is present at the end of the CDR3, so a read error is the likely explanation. CDR3 residues: CSAKGGLLNEQFL. The CDR3 nucleotides read TGCAGTGCTAAAGGGGGACTCCTCAATGAGCAGTTCCTC. This chain uses TRBV20-1 with TRBJ2-1; TRBD1 or TRBD2 may be the D gene (6 bases each). CDR3 size: 13 residues. Looked up from germline, CDR1 is DFQATT and CDR2 is SNEGSKA (reference sequence). Trimming cost V 4 bases and J 6 bases, with 13 bases left between them.

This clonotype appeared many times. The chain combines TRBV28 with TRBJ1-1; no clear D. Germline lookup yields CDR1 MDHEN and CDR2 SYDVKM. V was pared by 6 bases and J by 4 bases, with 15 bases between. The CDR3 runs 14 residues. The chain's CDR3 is CASSHAWGGTEAFF. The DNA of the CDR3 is TGTGCCAGCAGCCACGCCTGGGGTGGCACTGAAGCTTTCTTT.

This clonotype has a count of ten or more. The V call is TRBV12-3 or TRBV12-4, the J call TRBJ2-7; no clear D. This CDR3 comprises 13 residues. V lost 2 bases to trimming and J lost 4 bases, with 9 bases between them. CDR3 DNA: TGTGCCAGCAGTTTATCAGGAATGTACGAGCAGTACTTC. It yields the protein CASSLSGMYEQYF.

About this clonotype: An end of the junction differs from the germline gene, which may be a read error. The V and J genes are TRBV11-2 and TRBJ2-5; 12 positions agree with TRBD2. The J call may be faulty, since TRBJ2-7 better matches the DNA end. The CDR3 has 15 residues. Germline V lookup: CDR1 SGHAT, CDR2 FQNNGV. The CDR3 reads CVSSQRLAGANEQYF. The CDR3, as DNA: TGTGTCAGCAGCCAACGACTAGCGGGGGCCAACGAGCAGTACTTC.